The entry below gives a single TCR beta chain sequence along with its context. Germline V gene lookup returns CDR1 MGHRA and CDR2 YSYEKL. Trimming removed 2 bases from V and 10 bases from J; junction bases left unmatched: 16. This CDR3 contains 16 residues. The data originate from a study of blood T cell repertoires in COVID-19. Study information: Researchers got acute and convalescent COVID-19 samples from the United States, Italy and Spain.

The authors' processing: By means of reference gene primer amplification, nucleated cell counts were estimated. Assay used: immunoSEQ multiplex PCR; TCRdb lists only in-frame clones, some missing. V, J and clone size reflect that table, while D and trimming were determined from the DNA. The repertoire holds roughly 180,000 clones, with 70% to 90% as singletons. J is TRBJ1-1 and V is TRBV4-1; 7 positions agree with TRBD1. The receptor was derived from a woman in her 30s with active or convalescent COVID-19. Sequenced input: peripheral blood. CDR3 nucleotides: TGCGCCAGCAGCCAACTCCTCGACAGGGCGATTGAGGGAGCTTTCTTT. Translated, it gives CASSQLLDRAIEGAFF.